The 28 T cell receptor beta chains below all came from one sample that was sequenced in a study of regulatory T cells in long-lasting Graves disease. The sample's time point: newly diagnosed GD, antithyroid drugs for less than 3 months. Researchers made the TCR library from RNA that was extracted from PBMCs. Library construction for TCR beta used iRepertoire HTBI primers and Arm-PCR of CDR3 regions. MiXCR was run by TCRdb on the multiplex PCR reads, yielding one entry per CDR3 protein. The sample shows under 250,000 distinct CDR3 sequences, 20% to 25% of them seen only once. The material sequenced was peripheral blood mononuclear cells (PBMCs), taken at new diagnosis, from a patient treated with antithyroid drugs. The receptors derive from a female donor with Graves disease.

Concerning this clonotype itself: This may come from a read error, since a much larger clone is one base off. The chain employs TRBV15 and TRBJ2-1; no reliable D call. The CDR3 length is 12 residues. CDR1 and CDR2 from the germline V gene are LNHNV and YYDKDF (reference sequence). DNA of the CDR3: TGTGCCACCAGCAGAGTGATGAGTGAGCAGCTCTTC. This encodes CATSRVMSEQLF. Drawing the rest from reference TRBV15 and TRBJ2-1, the complete variable domain is DAMVIQNPRYQVTQFGKPVTLSCSQTLNHNVMYWYQQKSSQAPKLLFHYYDKDFNNEADTPDNFQSRRPNTSFCFLDIRSPGLGDTAMYLCATSRVMSEQLFGPGTRLTVL.

In this sample, this clonotype turned up many times. The chain recombines TRBV27 with TRBJ2-1; the D call may be TRBD1 or TRBD2 (5 bases each). Germline CDR1 MNHEY, CDR2 SMNVEV (reference sequence). Deletions cut 4 bases from V and 9 bases from J, with 13 bases between. The CDR3 sequence is 13 residues long. The CDR3 DNA follows: TGTGCCAGCAGTTCTGGGGTTGGGGGTGAGCAGTTCTTC. Protein: CASSSGVGGEQFF.

Note on this clonotype: A much larger clone sits a single nucleotide away, making a read error possible. The V and J genes are TRBV12-3 or TRBV12-4 and TRBJ2-5; no definite D call. This CDR3 comprises 13 residues. The DNA for the CDR3 is TGTACCAGCAGTCATACAGTCCGGGAGACCCAGTACTTC. This sequence encodes CTSSHTVRETQYF.

This clonotype has a count of ten or more. V gene TRBV30 combines with J gene TRBJ1-5; 10 bases are a match to TRBD1. Germline V gene lookup returns CDR1 GTSNPN and CDR2 SVGIG (reference sequence). The CDR3 loop spans 14 amino acids. V dropped 5 bases and J dropped 6; count of bases not matched to a gene: 7. CDR3 DNA sequence: TGTGCCTGGTCCCGAGGACAGGGGGTTCAGCCCCAGCATTTT. Translated: CAWSRGQGVQPQHF. The full variable domain, in which reference TRBV30 and TRBJ1-5 provide the parts outside the CDR3, is SQTIHQWPATLVQPVGSPLSLECTVEGTSNPNLYWYRQAAGRGLQLLFYSVGIGQISSEVPQNLSASRPQDRQFILSSKKLLLSDSGFYLCAWSRGQGVQPQHFGDGTRLSIL.

This clonotype was observed a few times. A read error may produce the germline difference seen at one junction end. J is TRBJ2-6 and V is TRBV5-1; D is unclear. Germline lookup yields CDR1 SGHRS and CDR2 YFSETQ. This CDR3 comprises 22 residues. The CDR3 DNA sequence: TGCGCCGGCAGCTTTTTCACGCTCCCGACTCCCGCCGGAAGGTATGGGGCCAACGTCCTGACTTTC. It codes for CAGSFFTLPTPAGRYGANVLTF.

This clonotype has ten or more counts. The chain employs TRBV20-1 and TRBJ2-4; D perhaps matches TRBD1 (5 bases). This CDR3 comprises 16 residues. V was shortened by 3 bases and J by 0 bases, with 15 bases between the two germline ends. Germline V lookup: CDR1 DFQATT, CDR2 SNEGSKA (reference sequence). CDR3 protein: CSASKFAGRAKNIQYF. As DNA, the CDR3 is TGCAGTGCTAGTAAATTCGCAGGGCGAGCCAAAAACATTCAGTACTTC.

Worth noting for this clonotype: This sequence may be a read error, since a much larger clone differs from it by one base. In this CDR3 the conserved last residue, phenylalanine or tryptophan, is missing, so a read error is likely. The CDR3 sequence: CASSFGTGIEAFS. CDR3 DNA sequence: TGTGCCAGCAGTTTCGGGACAGGAATTGAAGCTTTCTCT. The chain has TRBV12-3 or TRBV12-4 and TRBJ1-1, with 8 bases fitting TRBD1. V was clipped by 3 bases and J by 7 bases; unmatched bases: 4. The CDR3 has 13 amino acids.

This clonotype was detected ten times or more. The chain has TRBV16 and TRBJ2-1; no reliable D call. The CDR3 has 14 residues. CDR1 and CDR2 from the germline V gene are KGHSY and FQNENV. V was trimmed by 6 bases and J by 4 bases, leaving 13 bases between them. The DNA for the CDR3 is TGTGCCAGCAGTAATCAAGGACGGTACAATGAGCAGTTCTTC. Amino acid sequence: CASSNQGRYNEQFF.

The J gene is TRBJ1-4, the V gene TRBV28; D might be TRBD1 (5 bases). CDR1 is MDHEN and CDR2 is SYDVKM in the germline V gene. Deletions cut 3 bases from V and 8 bases from J, with 22 bases between. This CDR3 contains 17 residues. The CDR3 DNA reads TGTGCCAGCAGTTTCGTCGGACAAGGACGAATTCAGGAAAAACTGTTTTTT. This sequence encodes CASSFVGQGRIQEKLFF.

In this sample, this clonotype turned up many times. This sequence joins TRBV7-9 and TRBJ2-7, with TRBD2 as a possible D gene (6 bases). V was shortened by 3 bases and J by 3 bases, with 12 bases between the two germline ends. The CDR3 has 14 amino acids. CDR1 and CDR2 from the germline V gene are SEHNR and FQNEAQ (reference sequence). Here the CDR3 reads CASSFRDSLYEQYF. CDR3 bases: TGTGCCAGCAGCTTCAGGGACTCACTCTACGAGCAGTACTTC.

V gene TRBV10-1 combines with J gene TRBJ1-1; D is ambiguous. CDR1 and CDR2 (germline): WNHNN, SYGVQD (reference sequence). The CDR3 is made up of 12 amino acids. With 4 bases removed from V and 7 bases from J, the gap between germline ends came to 10 bases. Here the CDR3 reads CASSAGGIEAFF. The CDR3 nucleotides are TGCGCCAGCAGTGCTGGCGGGATTGAAGCTTTCTTT.

This clonotype occurred many times. Its ends do not fully match the called genes, so a read error is possible. The V and J genes are TRBV5-5 and TRBJ1-1, with D unclear. The V gene's germline CDR1 is SGHKS and CDR2 YYEKEE (reference sequence). The CDR3 is 16 residues long. The CDR3 nucleotides read TGCGCCAGCAGCCAAGATCGAGGGCATATGAACACTGAAGCTTTCTTT. Its translation: CASSQDRGHMNTEAFF.

Of note for this clonotype: A far more abundant clone sits one base away, making this likely a read error. The chain has TRBV6-5 and TRBJ2-1, with TRBD1 matching over 7 bases. V lost 2 bases and J lost 10; bases outside the gene matches: 8. The CDR3 loop spans 14 amino acids. Germline V gene lookup returns CDR1 MNHEY and CDR2 SVGAGI. CDR3 amino acids: CASSYEGGAYEQFF. The CDR3 coding sequence is TGTGCCAGCAGTTACGAAGGGGGCGCCTACGAGCAGTTCTTC.

This clonotype was seen at least ten times. This chain links TRBV30 with TRBJ2-7; D is possibly TRBD1 (6 bases). Per germline, CDR1 GTSNPN and CDR2 SVGIG (reference sequence). V lost 2 bases and J 3 bases, leaving 11 bases between the germline ends. The CDR3 has 13 amino acids. The CDR3 region has the DNA TGTGCCTGGAGTCCGGGACACATCTACGAGCAGTACTTC. Translation: CAWSPGHIYEQYF.

The count of this clonotype is one. A much bigger clone sits one base away, suggesting this may be a read error. This chain links TRBV10-2 with TRBJ2-3; a possible D gene is TRBD1 (5 bases). Germline V CDR1 and CDR2: WSHSY, SAAADI. The CDR3 is 13 residues long. The CDR3 sequence: CASSDWGTDTQCF. CDR3 bases: TGCGCCAGCAGTGATTGGGGCACAGATACGCAGTGTTTT.

In this sample, this clonotype turned up a few times. The chain employs TRBV20-1 and TRBJ2-1; 8 bases align to TRBD2. The ends lost 0 bases at V and 6 bases at J; junction bases unmatched: 7. The CDR3 consists of 15 residues. Germline CDR1 is DFQATT and CDR2 is SNEGSKA (reference sequence). The CDR3 loop reads CSARDGPSGSNEQFF. In nucleotides, the CDR3 is TGCAGTGCTAGAGATGGGCCTAGCGGGTCCAATGAGCAGTTCTTC.

Of note for this clonotype: A far larger clone lies a single base away; this is likely a read error. V is TRBV6-1 and J is TRBJ2-5; 12 bases are a match to TRBD2. V dropped 3 bases and J dropped 5; count of bases not matched to a gene: 10. Germline loops: CDR1 MNHNS, CDR2 SASEGT. CDR3 length equals 17 residues. CDR3 amino acids: CASSESGGLAGMETQYF. The CDR3 DNA is TGTGCCAGCAGTGAGTCAGGTGGACTAGCGGGAATGGAGACCCAGTACTTC.

Comment on this clonotype: A clone one base away is much larger, so this may be a read error. The chain couples TRBV7-2 to TRBJ1-2; D is perhaps TRBD1 (5 bases). In germline, CDR1 is SGHTA, CDR2 FQGNSA. The CDR3 is 14 amino acids. With 5 bases removed from V and 8 bases from J, the gap between germline ends came to 18 bases. CDR3: CASSTAGLWRGYTF. CDR3 in DNA: TGTGCCAGCAGCACAGCAGGGCTATGGCGGGGCTACACCTTC.

The V call is TRBV28, the J call TRBJ1-1; TRBD1 is a possible D gene (6 bases). Trimming pared 6 bases from V and 5 bases from J, leaving 10 bases between. Germline lookup yields CDR1 MDHEN and CDR2 SYDVKM. The CDR3 totals 12 residues. The CDR3 region is CASRLGGTEAFF. Here the CDR3 DNA reads TGTGCCAGCAGACTAGGGGGGACTGAAGCTTTCTTT. Based on the CDR3 plus reference TRBV28 and TRBJ1-1, the full variable domain is DVKVTQSSRYLVKRTGEKVFLECVQDMDHENMFWYRQDPGLGLRLIYFSYDVKMKEKGDIPEGYSVSREKKERFSLILESASTNQTSMYLCASRLGGTEAFFGQGTRLTVV.

This clonotype has at least ten counts. The V call is TRBV7-8, the J call TRBJ1-2; no firm D call. Germline CDR1 SGHVS, CDR2 FQNEAQ. This CDR3 has 12 residues. Trimming took off 5 bases at V and 8 bases at J, with 12 bases between the two ends. This CDR3 is CASSTQFLGYTF. CDR3 DNA: TGTGCCAGCAGCACCCAGTTCCTGGGCTACACCTTC.

As regards this clonotype: This may be a read error: a much more frequent sequence differs by one nucleotide. This rearrangement joins TRBV29-1 to TRBJ1-2; possibly TRBD1 for D (5 bases). CDR3 length: 15 amino acids. CDR1 SQVTM and CDR2 ANQGSEA come from the germline V gene. V lost 7 bases and J lost 4, with 22 bases in between. In DNA form, the CDR3 reads TGCAGCGCAACAGGCGAAGGGGTGGGGCTCTATGGCTACACCTTC. Encoded protein: CSATGEGVGLYGYTF.

This clonotype showed up just a few times. The chain combines TRBV29-1 with TRBJ1-2, with 9 bases aligning to TRBD1. V was pared by 7 bases and J by 4 bases, with 4 bases of the junction left unmatched. Germline CDR1 is SQVTM and CDR2 is ANQGSEA. This CDR3 spans 12 amino acids. CDR3 nucleotide sequence: TGCAGCGCTGGGACAGGGATCTATGGCTACACCTTC. Protein: CSAGTGIYGYTF.

In this sample, this clonotype turned up many times. This chain uses TRBV18 with TRBJ1-1; TRBD1 agrees at 7 bases. Trimming took 3 bases from V and 5 from J; bases not matched to a gene: 6. CDR3 length equals 14 residues. Germline CDR1 reads KGHSH; CDR2 reads LQKENI. The DNA of the CDR3 is TGTGCCAGCTCACCGGGACAGAGTGGGACTGAAGCTTTCTTT. Translated: CASSPGQSGTEAFF.

This clonotype has only a few counts. The V and J genes are TRBV11-2 and TRBJ2-1, with 10 positions matching TRBD2. The CDR3 sequence is 15 residues long. Losses at the gene ends were 5 bases for V and 9 bases for J; bases not matched to a gene: 10. Germline CDR1 is SGHAT and CDR2 is FQNNGV. The CDR3 DNA reads as TGTGCCAGCAGCCCGCCCAGCGGGAGGGGGAGTGAGCAGTTCTTC. Its protein is CASSPPSGRGSEQFF.

The table lists this clonotype with many counts. This chain uses TRBV5-4 with TRBJ1-2, with 7 bases identical to TRBD1. Losses at the gene ends were 0 bases for V and 4 bases for J; bases not matched to a gene: 6. The CDR3 extends over 15 amino acids. Looked up from germline, CDR1 is SGHNT and CDR2 is YYREEE (reference sequence). This CDR3 is CASSLEGGAGYGYTF. CDR3 DNA: TGTGCCAGCAGCTTGGAAGGGGGCGCGGGCTATGGCTACACCTTC.

This clonotype came up many times. The chain joins TRBV24-1 to TRBJ1-5; D unclear. The V gene lost 5 bases and the J gene lost 0 bases, with 4 bases spanning the gap. The V gene's germline CDR1 is KGHDR and CDR2 SFDVKD. The CDR3 consists of 13 residues. The CDR3 region is CATSGHSNQPQHF. The CDR3 DNA reads TGTGCCACCAGTGGTCATAGCAATCAGCCCCAGCATTTT.

This clonotype was counted many times. DNA for the CDR3: TGTGCCACCAGTCTATCCGGGAACACTGAAGCTTTCTTT. Translated, it gives CATSLSGNTEAFF. The chain couples TRBV15 to TRBJ1-1; no clear D gene. The CDR3 is made up of 13 amino acids. Trimming shortened V by 6 bases and J by 1 base, and 9 bases separated the two germline ends. Germline V gene sequence: CDR1 LNHNV, CDR2 YYDKDF (reference sequence).

This clonotype was counted ten times or more. The chain carries TRBV5-5 and TRBJ2-7, with a weak D call TRBD1 (6 bases). The CDR3 extends over 15 amino acids. Germline assignment: CDR1 SGHKS and CDR2 YYEKEE (reference sequence). V lost 0 bases and J 2 bases, leaving 12 bases between the germline ends. CDR3 coding DNA: TGTGCCAGCAGCTTGGAACAGGGTATCCCCTACGAGCAGTACTTC. Encoded protein: CASSLEQGIPYEQYF.